A single sample gave rise to the 27 T cell receptor beta chains below, sequenced in a study of blood T cell repertoires in COVID-19. Data came from immunoSEQ multiplex PCR; TCRdb stores just in-frame clones and leaves some out. The data show 130,000 to 150,000 clones, around 83% seen once. Sequencing input: PBMCs or T cells enriched from blood (not recorded which). The receptors stem from a man in his forties or fifties who had recovered from COVID-19.

This clone was seen many times. J is TRBJ2-2 and V is TRBV7-3, with TRBD2 matching over 9 bases. Per germline, CDR1 SGHTA and CDR2 FQGTGA. Trimming took 2 bases from V and 1 from J; bases not matched to a gene: 5. CDR3 length: 17 amino acids. DNA of the CDR3: TGTGCCAGCAGCTTACTCCCAGCGGGGGGGAACACCGGGGAGCTGTTTTTT. Residues: CASSLLPAGGNTGELFF.

The chain is built from TRBV30 and TRBJ1-2; D is unclear. V was pared by 0 bases and J by 4 bases, with 9 bases between. CDR3 length: 13 residues. Germline V lookup: CDR1 GTSNPN, CDR2 SVGIG (reference sequence). CDR3 in DNA: TGTGCCTGGAGTGTAACGGTCGCCTATGGCTACACCTTC. Encoded protein: CAWSVTVAYGYTF.

V gene TRBV2 combines with J gene TRBJ2-7, with TRBD2 matching over 9 bases. Germline V gives CDR1 SNHLY, CDR2 FYNNEI. J lost 2 bases, V lost 7 bases, and 6 bases had no gene match. The CDR3 length is 14 residues. CDR3 amino acids: CASTERGAAYEQYF. The CDR3, as DNA: TGTGCCAGCACGGAGCGGGGGGCCGCCTACGAGCAGTACTTC.

The J gene is TRBJ1-4, the V gene TRBV9; 7 nucleotides line up with TRBD1. V lost 4 bases and J lost 8; bases outside the gene matches: 14. Germline loops: CDR1 SGDLS, CDR2 YYNGEE. The CDR3 runs 16 residues. The DNA for the CDR3 is TGTGCCAGCAGCCCCCGCCTAGAGGGGGCGATGGAAAAACTGTTTTTT. This sequence encodes CASSPRLEGAMEKLFF.

The chain has TRBV7-2 and TRBJ1-2, with D possibly being TRBD1 (6 bases). The CDR3 runs 13 residues. Per germline, CDR1 SGHTA and CDR2 FQGNSA. Trimming took 4 bases from V and 4 from J, leaving 10 bases between them. The CDR3 sequence: CASSSSQGYGYTF. CDR3 nucleotide sequence: TGTGCCAGCAGCTCCTCACAGGGCTATGGCTACACCTTC.

This clone was picked up one time. The V gene is TRBV7-2, the J gene TRBJ2-1; D perhaps matches TRBD1 (6 bases). CDR3 size: 14 residues. Germline lookup yields CDR1 SGHTA and CDR2 FQGNSA. The V end lost 4 bases, the J end lost 3 bases, and 10 bases lay between the germline ends. The CDR3 loop reads CASSSGTYYNEQFF. The CDR3, as DNA: TGTGCCAGCAGCTCCGGGACATACTACAATGAGCAGTTCTTC.

This rearrangement joins TRBV6-5 to TRBJ2-3, with D perhaps matching TRBD1 (6 bases). Germline V gives CDR1 MNHEY, CDR2 SVGAGI. Trimming stripped 7 bases from V and 0 bases from J, with 11 bases between. The CDR3 is 14 residues long. The CDR3 region is CASKGDISTDTQYF. Here the CDR3 DNA reads TGTGCCAGCAAGGGGGACATTAGCACAGATACGCAGTATTTT.

J is TRBJ1-2 and V is TRBV3-1 (or the pseudogene TRBV3-2); 9 nucleotides match TRBD1. The CDR3 length is 15 residues. CDR1 is LGHDT, CDR2 YNNKEL, per germline (reference sequence). With 6 bases clipped from V and 4 bases from J, the junction kept 9 bases outside the gene matches. CDR3 sequence reads: CASRRQGEGLYGYTF. CDR3 DNA: TGTGCCAGCAGACGACAGGGGGAGGGACTCTATGGCTACACCTTC.

The rearrangement uses TRBV7-6 and TRBJ1-2, with 8 bases aligning to TRBD1. V gave up 4 bases and J gave up 4 bases; unmatched junction bases: 17. The CDR3 sequence is 18 residues long. Per germline, CDR1 SGHVS and CDR2 FNYEAQ. The CDR3 reads CASSSPSGQGALGYGYTF. The CDR3 DNA sequence: TGTGCCAGCAGCTCCCCGAGTGGACAGGGAGCTCTGGGCTATGGCTACACCTTC.

The chain joins TRBV7-6 to TRBJ2-1; TRBD1 is a possible D gene (6 bases). V lost 4 bases and J lost 0, with 13 bases in between. Germline V gene lookup returns CDR1 SGHVS and CDR2 FNYEAQ. This CDR3 is 16 amino acids long. This chain's CDR3 is CASSSTGSSSYNEQFF. CDR3 coding DNA: TGTGCCAGCAGCTCGACAGGCTCGAGCTCCTACAATGAGCAGTTCTTC.

The chain combines TRBV7-2 with TRBJ1-1; TRBD1 agrees at 9 bases. The germline gives CDR1 SGHTA, CDR2 FQGNSA. V lost 5 bases to trimming and J lost 6 bases; unmatched junction nucleotides: 7. The CDR3 is 14 residues long. CDR3 in amino acids: CASSPPNRGPEAFF. CDR3 DNA: TGTGCCAGCAGCCCCCCCAACAGGGGGCCTGAAGCTTTCTTT.

The chain is built from TRBV24-1 and TRBJ1-6; 8 nucleotides match TRBD1. This CDR3 has 13 residues. J lost 6 bases, V lost 9 bases, and 3 bases had no gene match. Germline lookup yields CDR1 KGHDR and CDR2 SFDVKD. CDR3 in DNA: TGTGCCACCGGACAGGGACCTAATTCACCCCTCCACTTT. Encoded protein: CATGQGPNSPLHF.

The V call is TRBV11-1, the J call TRBJ2-7, with D possibly being TRBD1 (5 bases). Deletions cut 5 bases from V and 3 bases from J, with 11 bases between. The CDR3 has 13 amino acids. Germline CDR1 reads SGHAT; CDR2 reads FQDESV (reference sequence). In nucleotides, the CDR3 is TGTGCCAGCAGCCCCCGACAGAGCTACGAGCAGTACTTC. It translates to CASSPRQSYEQYF.

The J gene is TRBJ2-4, the V gene TRBV18, with TRBD1 matching 10 bases. With V trimmed by 1 base and J by 2 bases, 8 bases remained unmatched. The CDR3 has 18 residues. Germline loops: CDR1 KGHSH, CDR2 LQKENI. The CDR3 sequence: CASSPLGQGQSTKNIQYF. CDR3 in DNA: TGTGCCAGCTCACCACTGGGACAGGGGCAATCGACCAAAAACATTCAGTACTTC.

CDR3 nucleotides: TGTGCCAGCAGCCTGGGGACAGGGACTGGAAACACCATATATTTT. This encodes CASSLGTGTGNTIYF. The chain employs TRBV7-2 and TRBJ1-3; 9 positions agree with TRBD1. CDR1 SGHTA and CDR2 FQGNSA come from the germline V gene. Unmatched junction bases numbered 4, after V lost 5 bases and J lost 2 bases. The CDR3 totals 15 residues.

This rearrangement joins TRBV25-1 to TRBJ1-4; TRBD1 agrees at 8 bases. This CDR3 contains 15 residues. V gave up 8 bases and J gave up 2 bases; unmatched junction bases: 7. Per germline, CDR1 MGHDK and CDR2 SYGVNS. CDR3 protein: CASGPRTGTNEKLFF. The CDR3 region has the DNA TGTGCCAGCGGGCCCCGGACAGGGACTAATGAAAAACTGTTTTTT. Based on the CDR3 plus reference TRBV25-1 and TRBJ1-4, the full variable domain is EADIYQTPRYLVIGTGKKITLECSQTMGHDKMYWYQQDPGMELHLIHYSYGVNSTEKGDLSSESTVSRIRTEHFPLTLESARPSHTSQYLCASGPRTGTNEKLFFGSGTQLSVL.

The CDR3, as DNA: TGTGCCAGCAGCTCTCCAGGGGCTACGGGAAACACCATATATTTT. This codes for CASSSPGATGNTIYF. The genes are TRBV7-2 and TRBJ1-3, with a possible D match to TRBD1 (6 bases). Germline V CDR1 and CDR2: SGHTA, FQGNSA. The CDR3 is 15 residues long. Trimming stripped 4 bases from V and 4 bases from J, with 14 bases between.

This chain uses TRBV11-2 with TRBJ2-1, with 9 nucleotides matching TRBD1. V dropped 6 bases and J dropped 5; count of bases not matched to a gene: 14. Germline V gene data show CDR1 as SGHAT and CDR2 as FQNNGV. The CDR3 is 17 residues long. The CDR3 DNA sequence: TGTGCCAGCAGTCCCCGGACCGGGACAGGGACCCACAATGAGCAGTTCTTC. Its translation is CASSPRTGTGTHNEQFF.

The J gene is TRBJ1-1, the V gene TRBV29-1; 9 bases map to TRBD1. The CDR3 extends over 13 amino acids. The J segment lost 7 bases and the V segment lost 6 bases, leaving 9 bases of the junction unmatched. CDR1 and CDR2 (germline): SQVTM, ANQGSEA. The CDR3 nucleotides are TGCAGCGTCGACCGGGACAGGGCAGGTGAAGCTTTCTTT. Translating it yields CSVDRDRAGEAFF.

The chain employs TRBV6-5 and TRBJ2-7; a possible D gene is TRBD2 (5 bases). V dropped 5 bases and J dropped 6 bases, with 11 bases sitting between them. Germline CDR1 reads MNHEY; CDR2 reads SVGAGI. The CDR3 spans 12 residues. Here the CDR3 reads CASSRARGEQYF. CDR3 nucleotide sequence: TGTGCCAGCAGTAGGGCACGGGGCGAGCAGTACTTC.

The rearrangement joins TRBV27 to TRBJ1-6; TRBD1 might be the D (6 bases). The germline CDR1 and CDR2 sequences are MNHEY and SMNVEV (reference sequence). This CDR3 has 16 residues. V was trimmed by 7 bases and J by 2 bases, leaving 15 bases between them. CDR3 bases: TGTGCCAGCACCTGGGGCGGGGGCCCCTATAATTCACCCCTCCACTTT. Its protein is CASTWGGGPYNSPLHF.

V is TRBV10-3 and J is TRBJ2-3, with 8 bases that match TRBD1. Germline CDR1 is ENHRY and CDR2 is SYGVKD. The CDR3 covers 14 residues. Trimming removed 6 bases from V and 1 base from J; junction bases left unmatched: 3. In DNA, the CDR3 is TGTGCCATCAGCTTGGACAGGGGCACAGATACGCAGTATTTT. Translating it yields CAISLDRGTDTQYF.

This clone was seen more than once but under ten times. The chain links TRBV25-1 to TRBJ1-3; D is ambiguous. From germline, CDR1 is MGHDK and CDR2 SYGVNS. V was pared by 4 bases and J by 2 bases, with 6 bases between. The CDR3 length is 13 residues. The CDR3, as DNA: TGTGCCAGCAGTGTATCGGCTGGAAACACCATATATTTT. Protein sequence: CASSVSAGNTIYF.

The CDR3: CASSQLQEEAFF. In DNA form, the CDR3 reads TGTGCCAGCAGCCAATTACAGGAGGAAGCTTTCTTT. The chain has TRBV3-1 (or the pseudogene TRBV3-2) and TRBJ1-1, with TRBD1 as a possible D gene (5 bases). Per the germline V gene, CDR1 is LGHDT and CDR2 is YNNKEL (reference sequence). This CDR3 is 12 amino acids long. Between the trimmed V and J ends, which lost 2 bases and 8 bases, there was a span of 9 bases.

The chain couples TRBV24-1 to TRBJ1-2; D possibly corresponds to TRBD1 (6 bases). V was cut by 1 base and J by 4 bases, with 9 bases left in between. The CDR3 has 14 amino acids. The germline V gene has CDR1 KGHDR and CDR2 SFDVKD. The CDR3 sequence: CATSDFTGTYGYTF. The DNA of the CDR3 is TGTGCCACCAGTGATTTCACAGGGACCTATGGCTACACCTTC.

The chain uses TRBV6-4 and TRBJ1-2; possibly TRBD1 for D (6 bases). The germline V gene encodes CDR1 MRHNA and CDR2 SNTAGT. This CDR3 is built from 15 residues. V gave up 5 bases and J gave up 6 bases, with 19 bases separating them. The DNA of the CDR3 is TGTGCCAGCAGTCGGGACAACACCATCACCCATGGCTACACCTTC. Protein: CASSRDNTITHGYTF.

The rearrangement joins TRBV7-3 to TRBJ2-3, with D possibly matching TRBD1 (6 bases). The CDR3 is 15 residues long. Trimming shortened V by 4 bases and J by 2 bases, and 13 bases separated the two germline ends. The V gene's germline CDR1 is SGHTA and CDR2 FQGTGA. The chain's CDR3 is CASSSQGLFTDTQYF. The CDR3 DNA reads as TGTGCCAGCAGCTCACAGGGCCTGTTCACAGATACGCAGTATTTT. The variable domain in full, completed from reference TRBV7-3 and TRBJ2-3, reads GAGVSQTPSNKVTEKGKYVELRCDPISGHTALYWYRQSLGQGPEFLIYFQGTGAADDSGLPNDRFFAVRPEGSVSTLKIQRTERGDSAVYLCASSSQGLFTDTQYFGPGTRLTVL.